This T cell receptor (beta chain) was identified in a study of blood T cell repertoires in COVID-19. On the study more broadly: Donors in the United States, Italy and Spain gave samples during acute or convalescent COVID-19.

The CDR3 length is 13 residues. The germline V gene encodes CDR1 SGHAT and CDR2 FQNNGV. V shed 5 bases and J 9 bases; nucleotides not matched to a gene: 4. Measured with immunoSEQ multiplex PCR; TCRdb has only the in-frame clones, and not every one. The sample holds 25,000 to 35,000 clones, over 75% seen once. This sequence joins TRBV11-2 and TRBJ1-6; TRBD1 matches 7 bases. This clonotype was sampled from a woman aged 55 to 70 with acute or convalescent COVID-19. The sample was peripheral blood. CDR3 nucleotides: TGTGCCAGCAGCCCGGGACAGTTTTCACCCCTCCACTTT. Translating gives CASSPGQFSPLHF.